This TCR beta chain is drawn from a study of beta chain features in type 1 diabetes. Regarding the study as a whole: Across all four CD4+ subsets, people with type 1 diabetes showed modestly shorter TCRB CDR3s. HLA influence on TCRB rearrangement stayed unresolved here. Cells expressing TCR highly could be over-represented by cDNA sequencing.

The sequenced template was cDNA made from the entire isolated RNA. Assay used: immunoSEQ multiplex PCR; TCRdb lists only in-frame clones, some missing. Of 300,000 or so clones listed, 13% are singletons. The CDR3 loop spans 15 amino acids. CDR1 and CDR2 from the germline V gene are SGHRS and YFSETQ. V lost 5 bases and J 0 bases, leaving 15 bases between the germline ends. CD45RO/CCR7/CD25/CD127/CD95/CD27 staining was used to isolate CD4+ naive, central memory, regulatory and stem cell-like memory cells by sorting. Purities in excess of 98% were seen in all sorted populations. With respect to this clone: Its antigen remains unknown.

The chain couples TRBV5-1 to TRBJ2-7; TRBD2 is a possible D gene (6 bases). The TCR was taken from a young woman with type 1 diabetes. Source material: naive CD4+ T cells from blood. The CDR3 region is CASSPSGALSYEQYF. For the CDR3, the DNA is TGCGCCAGCAGTCCCTCGGGAGCCCTCTCCTACGAGCAGTACTTC.